The text below deals with one T cell receptor (beta chain). The antigen is not known. The data were obtained in a study of radiation and T cells in renal cell carcinoma. Background on the study: Nephrectomy followed 15 Gy stereotactic body radiation by 4 weeks. Study observations and caveats: Baseline intratumoral clonotype presence is unknown without pretreatment biopsies.

Libraries were prepared by immunoSEQ multiplex PCR; TCRdb keeps only in-frame clonotypes and omits some of them. In the table there are tens of thousands of clones, roughly 78% of which are singletons. Described time point: blood 2 weeks post-SBRT. Specified treatment: 15 Gy SBRT to primary tumor, nephrectomy 4 weeks later. After SBRT, blood was collected at 2 and 4 weeks, plus baseline. The patient's renal cell carcinoma had clear cell pathology. This CDR3 is 14 amino acids long. V lost 4 bases and J lost 1, with 11 bases in between. The germline V gene encodes CDR1 MNHNY and CDR2 SVGAGI (reference sequence).

V and J are TRBV6-6 and TRBJ2-7; weak D call: TRBD2 (6 bases). The source is an older woman with renal cell carcinoma. The sequencing here drew on blood, taken from a patient whose treatment included radiotherapy and nephrectomy. As DNA, the CDR3 is TGTGCCAGCAGTTTGGGGGGACTGTCCTACGAGCAGTACTTC. It encodes CASSLGGLSYEQYF.